The 27 T cell receptor beta chains listed next were all sequenced from one sample in a study of shared clonotypes between healthy human individuals. Repertoires were generated with immunoSEQ multiplex PCR, while TCRdb's copy carries only in-frame clones and drops some. The sample comprises just over 2,000,000 clones, roughly 94% of which are singletons, and around 0.13% rests with the top ten. Sample: naive CD4+ T cells sorted from blood. As to subset: CD45RA+ positively selected. These receptors were taken from a man younger than 35 in good health.

The CDR3 reads CASSRGPMQETQYF. Written as DNA, the CDR3 is TGTGCCAGCAGTCGGGGACCGATGCAAGAGACCCAGTACTTC. This chain joins TRBV6-5 and TRBJ2-5; D is possibly TRBD1 or TRBD2 (5 bases each). Germline V gene lookup returns CDR1 MNHEY and CDR2 SVGAGI. Trimming left V 5 bases short and J 2 bases short, with 12 bases between. This CDR3 has 14 amino acids.

This chain connects TRBV19 to TRBJ2-7; TRBD2 aligns across 10 bases. The trim removed 9 bases at V and 4 bases at J, leaving 12 bases unmatched. Germline V gene sequence: CDR1 LNHDA, CDR2 SQIVND (reference sequence). The CDR3 is 15 amino acids. As DNA, the CDR3 is TGTGCCAGCGGTAGGTGGTCTAGCGGGAGTTACGAGCAGTACTTC. It is translated as CASGRWSSGSYEQYF.

V is TRBV7-2 and J is TRBJ2-7; D perhaps matches TRBD2 (5 bases). With 5 bases removed from V and 6 bases from J, the gap between germline ends came to 17 bases. The CDR3 spans 14 residues. CDR1 SGHTA and CDR2 FQGNSA come from the germline V gene. CDR3 sequence (DNA): TGTGCCAGCAGCCCAGGAGGCTCCCTCACCGAGCAGTACTTC. Translating gives CASSPGGSLTEQYF.

Turning to this clone: Sequence at one end of the junction differs from germline and may be a read error. The chain combines TRBV5-1 with TRBJ2-1; the match to TRBD2 covers 10 bases. The germline CDR1 and CDR2 sequences are SGHRS and YFSETQ. The CDR3 loop spans 15 amino acids. CDR3 region: CASGVLAGEANEQLF. CDR3 bases: TGCGCCAGCGGGGTTCTAGCGGGGGAGGCGAATGAGCAGCTCTTC.

V is TRBV5-1 and J is TRBJ2-1, with TRBD2 matching 12 bases. The germline V gene has CDR1 SGHRS and CDR2 YFSETQ. The J segment lost 7 bases and the V segment lost 3 bases, leaving 11 bases of the junction unmatched. This CDR3 contains 17 residues. This chain's CDR3 is CASSSLAGGSQRNEQFF. CDR3 DNA: TGCGCCAGCAGCTCACTAGCGGGAGGCTCCCAGAGGAATGAGCAGTTCTTC.

The CDR3 coding sequence is TGTGCCAGCAGCTTACATTGGCGGGAGGCAAACAATGAGCAGTTCTTC. Its translation is CASSLHWREANNEQFF. The rearrangement joins TRBV7-9 to TRBJ2-1, with TRBD2 matching over 8 bases. Germline CDR1 reads SEHNR; CDR2 reads FQNEAQ (reference sequence). The CDR3 sequence is 16 residues long. With 2 bases clipped from V and 5 bases from J, the junction kept 8 bases outside the gene matches.

This chain connects TRBV5-1 to TRBJ2-5, with 8 nucleotides matching TRBD1. Germline values: CDR1 SGHRS, CDR2 YFSETQ. The CDR3 has 14 amino acids. V was clipped by 4 bases and J by 4 bases; unmatched bases: 6. In DNA form, the CDR3 reads TGCGCCAGCAGCCTATGGACAGGGTCAGAGACCCAGTACTTC. This sequence encodes CASSLWTGSETQYF.

The rearrangement uses TRBV28 and TRBJ2-2; no firm D call. Germline V gene data show CDR1 as MDHEN and CDR2 as SYDVKM. This CDR3 is built from 14 residues. The V end lost 7 bases, the J end lost 6 bases, and 15 bases lay between the germline ends. The chain's CDR3 is CASTRAPGSGELFF. The CDR3 DNA follows: TGTGCCAGCACCCGCGCTCCCGGGTCCGGGGAGCTGTTTTTT.

In the case of this clone: The same CDR3 is also encoded by other DNA sequences in this sample. CDR3 residues: CAWSTGQETQYF. CDR3 in DNA: TGTGCCTGGAGTACGGGCCAAGAGACCCAGTACTTC. This chain uses TRBV30 with TRBJ2-5; D is unclear. V was shortened by 2 bases and J by 1 base, with 5 bases between the two germline ends. The CDR3 runs 12 residues. The germline V gene has CDR1 GTSNPN and CDR2 SVGIG (reference sequence). Variable domain in full (rest from reference TRBV30 and TRBJ2-5): SQTIHQWPATLVQPVGSPLSLECTVEGTSNPNLYWYRQAAGRGLQLLFYSVGIGQISSEVPQNLSASRPQDRQFILSSKKLLLSDSGFYLCAWSTGQETQYFGPGTRLLVL.

CDR3: CASSLYETGTDTQYF. CDR3 sequence (DNA): TGTGCCAGCAGTTTATACGAAACCGGGACGGATACGCAGTATTTT. This chain uses TRBV27 with TRBJ2-3; D could derive from TRBD1 or TRBD2 (5 bases each). V was shortened by 1 base and J by 6 bases, with 14 bases between the two germline ends. Germline V lookup: CDR1 MNHEY, CDR2 SMNVEV (reference sequence). This CDR3 has 15 amino acids.

The chain is built from TRBV27 and TRBJ1-2, with a weak D call TRBD1 (6 bases). V was clipped by 5 bases and J by 4 bases, with 11 bases between them. This CDR3 has 13 amino acids. The germline V gene has CDR1 MNHEY and CDR2 SMNVEV (reference sequence). CDR3 amino acids: CASSQGQSYGYTF. In nucleotides, the CDR3 is TGTGCCAGCAGTCAAGGACAGAGCTATGGCTACACCTTC.

This chain uses TRBV19 with TRBJ1-5, with unresolved D. V lost 5 bases and J 4 bases, leaving 12 bases between the germline ends. The CDR3 runs to 14 residues. Germline V gene lookup returns CDR1 LNHDA and CDR2 SQIVND (reference sequence). The CDR3, as DNA: TGTGCCAGTAGTTACTTGGGGTTAAATCAGCCCCAGCATTTT. Amino acids: CASSYLGLNQPQHF.

This chain connects TRBV5-4 to TRBJ2-7, with a possible D match to TRBD1 (6 bases). V dropped 4 bases and J dropped 5 bases, with 22 bases sitting between them. The V gene's germline CDR1 is SGHNT and CDR2 YYREEE (reference sequence). This CDR3 contains 16 residues. Here the CDR3 DNA reads TGTGCCAGCAGCCGCACAGGGATATTTCCGTCGGACGAGCAGTACTTC. Its protein is CASSRTGIFPSDEQYF.

The chain couples TRBV19 to TRBJ1-5; 7 bases fit TRBD1. Germline CDR1 is LNHDA and CDR2 is SQIVND (reference sequence). V dropped 3 bases and J dropped 3; count of bases not matched to a gene: 2. The CDR3 totals 14 residues. The CDR3 loop is CASSMDRPNQPQHF. The CDR3 nucleotides read TGTGCCAGTAGTATGGACAGGCCCAATCAGCCCCAGCATTTT.

J is TRBJ2-1 and V is TRBV11-2; D not resolved. The CDR3 is 18 amino acids. V was clipped by 2 bases and J by 5 bases, with 22 bases between them. The germline CDR1 and CDR2 sequences are SGHAT and FQNNGV. The CDR3 region has the DNA TGTGCCAGCAGCTTAAACCTGGTAGCAAAGAAAGTGGACAATGAGCAGTTCTTC. This translates into CASSLNLVAKKVDNEQFF.

The chain carries TRBV23-1 and TRBJ1-4; D might be TRBD1 (5 bases). TRBV23-1 is recorded as an ORF, its role being uncertain. This CDR3 has 12 amino acids. Between the trimmed V and J ends, which lost 8 bases and 5 bases, there was a span of 9 bases. Here the CDR3 DNA reads TGCGCCAGCCGACCAGGGAATGAAAAACTGTTTTTT. Translation: CASRPGNEKLFF.

Of note for this clone: The same CDR3 can be traced to other DNA sequences in this sample. This rearrangement joins TRBV30 to TRBJ1-1; the D gene is possibly TRBD1 (6 bases). CDR3 length equals 12 residues. Germline CDR1 GTSNPN, CDR2 SVGIG (reference sequence). V was cut by 2 bases and J by 5 bases, with 9 bases left in between. Here the CDR3 reads CAWSLQGTEAFF. The CDR3 coding sequence is TGTGCCTGGAGTCTTCAGGGGACTGAAGCTTTCTTT.

The V call is TRBV9, the J call TRBJ1-6; TRBD1 matches 9 bases. The J segment lost 7 bases and the V segment lost 3 bases, leaving 5 bases of the junction unmatched. This CDR3 region has 15 residues. The germline V gene has CDR1 SGDLS and CDR2 YYNGEE. CDR3 residues: CASSGHRGQNSPLHF. In nucleotides, the CDR3 is TGTGCCAGCAGCGGACACAGGGGGCAGAATTCACCCCTCCACTTT.

The rearrangement links TRBV4-3 to TRBJ1-3; D uncertain. CDR1 and CDR2 (germline): LGHNA, YSLEER. This CDR3 is 17 amino acids long. V lost 0 bases and J 5 bases, leaving 17 bases between the germline ends. As DNA, the CDR3 is TGCGCCAGCAGCCAAGACCTCGTCCCGGGTTCTAGAAACACCATATATTTT. This translates into CASSQDLVPGSRNTIYF.

This clone was found once. The chain employs TRBV5-1 and TRBJ2-3, with D unresolved. The CDR3 runs 13 residues. The germline V gene encodes CDR1 SGHRS and CDR2 YFSETQ. The V and J ends lost 6 bases and 3 bases respectively, with 11 bases between them. The CDR3 reads CASNAEMTDTQYF. The CDR3 DNA follows: TGCGCCAGCAATGCAGAAATGACAGATACGCAGTATTTT. The full variable domain, with the rest looked up from reference TRBV5-1 and TRBJ2-3, is KAGVTQTPRYLIKTRGQQVTLSCSPISGHRSVSWYQQTPGQGLQFLFEYFSETQRNKGNFPGRFSGRQFSNSRSEMNVSTLELGDSALYLCASNAEMTDTQYFGPGTRLTVL.

The chain uses TRBV30 and TRBJ2-5; 12 nucleotides match TRBD2. The germline CDR1 and CDR2 sequences are GTSNPN and SVGIG (reference sequence). This CDR3 spans 17 amino acids. The trim removed 3 bases at V and 3 bases at J, leaving 11 bases unmatched. For the CDR3, the DNA is TGTGCCTGGAGCCACCCGAGGCTAGCGGGGGGGAAAGAGACCCAGTACTTC. This translates into CAWSHPRLAGGKETQYF.

The chain links TRBV10-3 to TRBJ1-5; D is perhaps TRBD1 (6 bases). From germline, CDR1 is ENHRY and CDR2 SYGVKD. V dropped 2 bases and J dropped 0 bases, with 11 bases sitting between them. The CDR3 extends over 16 amino acids. CDR3 protein: CAISEVGGLSNQPQHF. DNA for the CDR3: TGTGCCATCAGTGAGGTCGGGGGGCTTAGCAATCAGCCCCAGCATTTT.

The chain joins TRBV30 to TRBJ2-7, with 7 bases identical to TRBD2. Per germline, CDR1 GTSNPN and CDR2 SVGIG (reference sequence). With 3 bases clipped from V and 0 bases from J, the junction kept 8 bases outside the gene matches. The CDR3 extends over 15 amino acids. CDR3 amino acids: CAWSDLAVLSYEQYF. CDR3 DNA sequence: TGTGCCTGGAGCGATCTAGCGGTGCTCTCCTACGAGCAGTACTTC.

V gene TRBV5-1 combines with J gene TRBJ2-3; D could derive from TRBD1 or TRBD2 (5 bases each). The CDR3 totals 14 residues. Trimming removed 4 bases at V and 0 bases at J, with 9 bases between. Germline V gene lookup returns CDR1 SGHRS and CDR2 YFSETQ. DNA for the CDR3: TGCGCCAGCAGCACTGGGGACAGCACAGATACGCAGTATTTT. Amino acids: CASSTGDSTDTQYF.

The chain recombines TRBV25-1 with TRBJ1-1; D is unresolved. This CDR3 is 13 amino acids long. V lost 5 bases and J lost 1, with 8 bases in between. Germline V gives CDR1 MGHDK, CDR2 SYGVNS. CDR3 DNA: TGTGCCAGCAGTACCGGGCAGAACACTGAAGCTTTCTTT. Its translation is CASSTGQNTEAFF.

The rearrangement uses TRBV18 and TRBJ1-1; a possible D gene is TRBD1 (5 bases). Germline V lookup: CDR1 KGHSH, CDR2 LQKENI. The CDR3 contains 14 residues. Trimming shortened V by 0 bases and J by 8 bases, and 13 bases separated the two germline ends. In nucleotides, the CDR3 is TGTGCCAGCTCACCACCGGACAAGTCGGTCGAAGCTTTCTTT. Translation gives CASSPPDKSVEAFF.

The chain uses TRBV4-1 and TRBJ2-2; the D gene is possibly TRBD1 (5 bases). Germline V lookup: CDR1 MGHRA, CDR2 YSYEKL. There are 14 residues in the CDR3. V lost 3 bases and J lost 6, with 11 bases in between. CDR3 region: CASSHLRVPGELFF. The CDR3 bases are TGCGCCAGCAGCCACCTCAGGGTTCCCGGGGAGCTGTTTTTT.